The clone carrying this TCR beta chain was seen a few times. CDR3 length: 13 residues. Per germline, CDR1 GTSNPN and CDR2 SVGIG (reference sequence). V lost 5 bases, J lost 4 bases, and 14 bases lay in between. This sample is drawn from a study of technical replicates of blood from a handful of donors. Profiled with immunoSEQ multiplex PCR; TCRdb holds only in-frame clones, not every one. The sample shows 60,000 to 70,000 clones, around 85% of them seen only once. Sequencing input: PBMCs. The chain recombines TRBV30 with TRBJ1-2; possible D gene TRBD1, 5 bases. The TCR was taken from a human donor in good health. Some clones in this sample may be carry-over from other donors' samples. The CDR3 loop is CAWSDNPIYGYTF. CDR3 nucleotides: TGTGCCTGGTCGGACAACCCAATCTATGGCTACACCTTC.